What follows are 5 T cell receptor beta chains derived from one specimen sequenced in a study of a mutant IDH1 vaccine in newly diagnosed glioma. Data came from immunoSEQ multiplex PCR; TCRdb stores just in-frame clones and leaves some out. The data hold 50,000 to 65,000 clones, with around 87% observed a single time. For these TCRs, the target antigens are not known. Time point noted: week 23, last vaccination. What each vaccine dose contained was 300 ug of mutant IDH1 20-mer peptide, accompanied by topical imiquimod. Sequencing used PBMCs, obtained from a glioma patient whose treatment included an IDH1 peptide vaccine. These receptors all stem from a middle-aged man with glioma.

This chain connects TRBV2 to TRBJ1-5; the D is unclear. V was trimmed by 3 bases and J by 0 bases, leaving 9 bases between them. This CDR3 contains 15 residues. CDR1 is SNHLY, CDR2 FYNNEI, per germline. Written as DNA, the CDR3 is TGTGCCAGCAGTGATCGGGTCGGTAGCAATCAGCCCCAGCATTTT. Residues: CASSDRVGSNQPQHF.

The rearrangement uses TRBV6-6 and TRBJ2-7; D could derive from TRBD1 or TRBD2 (6 bases each). V lost 8 bases and J lost 7, with 18 bases in between. CDR1 is MNHNY and CDR2 is SVGAGI in the germline V gene (reference sequence). This CDR3 contains 13 residues. DNA of the CDR3: TGTGCCAGCTCCGCCCGGGGGACACAAGAGCAGTACTTC. Encoded protein: CASSARGTQEQYF.

This chain uses TRBV5-1 with TRBJ2-7; 7 bases agree with TRBD2. The J segment lost 5 bases and the V segment lost 1 base, leaving 9 bases of the junction unmatched. Germline values: CDR1 SGHRS, CDR2 YFSETQ. This CDR3 is built from 15 residues. CDR3 in amino acids: CASSLPGGNSDEQYF. CDR3 bases: TGCGCCAGCAGCTTGCCGGGAGGCAATTCTGACGAGCAGTACTTC.

V gene TRBV18 combines with J gene TRBJ2-5; 9 positions agree with TRBD1. The CDR3 covers 15 residues. The germline gives CDR1 KGHSH, CDR2 LQKENI. J was trimmed by 1 base and V by 3 bases; bases with no gene match: 3. CDR3 sequence reads: CASSPRDRVQETQYF. The CDR3 region has the DNA TGTGCCAGCTCACCCCGGGACAGGGTCCAAGAGACCCAGTACTTC.

The rearrangement links TRBV9 to TRBJ2-5; D call uncertain. The CDR3 has 15 amino acids. CDR1 is SGDLS, CDR2 YYNGEE, per germline. Deletions cut 0 bases from V and 3 bases from J, with 12 bases between. The CDR3 sequence: CASSVAPRPEETQYF. CDR3 sequence (DNA): TGTGCCAGCAGCGTAGCCCCCCGGCCAGAAGAGACCCAGTACTTC.